This TCR beta chain derives from a study of cytomegalovirus exposure and HLA in healthy donors. The study's findings and limits: Earlier analysis found most TCR beta V segments productive about 87% or about 30% of the time. The likely origin of a cluster of highly shared sequence variants was a sequencing artifact.

Germline lookup yields CDR1 SGHDT and CDR2 YYEEEE. The CDR3 is made up of 16 amino acids. Trimming removed 0 bases at V and 0 bases at J, with 10 bases between. The PCR used 60 Vbeta and 13 Jbeta primers. The method was immunoSEQ multiplex PCR; TCRdb's version includes in-frame clones alone and lacks a portion of them. The table lists 180,000 or so clones, with roughly 0.74% in the top ten. As concerns this clone: The antigen is unknown.

The specimen was PBMCs. The receptor was derived from a boy under 18 in good health and CMV-seronegative. This sequence joins TRBV5-6 and TRBJ2-4; a possible D gene is TRBD2 (7 bases). CDR3 bases: TGTGCCAGCAGCTTGGAAGGGGGGGAAGCCAAAAACATTCAGTACTTC. This translates into CASSLEGGEAKNIQYF. Looking up the rest from reference TRBV5-6 and TRBJ2-4 gives the full variable domain: DAGVTQSPTHLIKTRGQQVTLRCSPKSGHDTVSWYQQALGQGPQFIFQYYEEEERQRGNFPDRFSGHQFPNYSSELNVNALLLGDSALYLCASSLEGGEAKNIQYFGAGTRLSVL.